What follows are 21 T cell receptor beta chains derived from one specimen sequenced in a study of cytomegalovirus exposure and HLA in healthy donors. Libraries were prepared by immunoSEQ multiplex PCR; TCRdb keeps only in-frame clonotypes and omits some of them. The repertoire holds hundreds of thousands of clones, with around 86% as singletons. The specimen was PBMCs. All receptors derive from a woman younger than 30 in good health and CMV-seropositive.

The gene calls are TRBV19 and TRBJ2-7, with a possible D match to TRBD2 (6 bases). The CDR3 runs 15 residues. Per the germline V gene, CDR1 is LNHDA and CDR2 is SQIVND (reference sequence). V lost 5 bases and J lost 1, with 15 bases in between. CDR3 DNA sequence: TGTGCCAGTAGTGGAGGGGACGAAGGGTCCTACGAGCAGTACTTC. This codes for CASSGGDEGSYEQYF.

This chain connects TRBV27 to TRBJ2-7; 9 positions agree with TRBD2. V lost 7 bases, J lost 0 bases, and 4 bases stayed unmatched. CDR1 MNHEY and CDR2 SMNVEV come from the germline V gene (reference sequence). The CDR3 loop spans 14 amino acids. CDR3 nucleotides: TGTGCCAGCACTCTTAGCGGGGGCTCCTACGAGCAGTACTTC. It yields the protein CASTLSGGSYEQYF.

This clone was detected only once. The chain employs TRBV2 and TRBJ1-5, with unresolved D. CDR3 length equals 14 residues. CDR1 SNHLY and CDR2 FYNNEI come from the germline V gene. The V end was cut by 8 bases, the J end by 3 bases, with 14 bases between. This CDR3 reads CASEISSVNQPQHF. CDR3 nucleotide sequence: TGTGCCAGCGAAATCTCGTCAGTCAATCAGCCCCAGCATTTT.

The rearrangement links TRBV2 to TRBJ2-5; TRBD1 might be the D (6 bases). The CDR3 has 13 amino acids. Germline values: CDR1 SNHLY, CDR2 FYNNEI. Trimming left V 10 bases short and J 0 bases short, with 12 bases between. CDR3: CATRQDNQETQYF. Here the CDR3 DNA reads TGTGCCACCCGACAGGACAACCAAGAGACCCAGTACTTC. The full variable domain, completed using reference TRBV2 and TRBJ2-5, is EPEVTQTPSHQVTQMGQEVILRCVPISNHLYFYWYRQILGQKVEFLVSFYNNEISEKSEIFDDQFSVERPDGSNFTLKIRSTKLEDSAMYFCATRQDNQETQYFGPGTRLLVL.

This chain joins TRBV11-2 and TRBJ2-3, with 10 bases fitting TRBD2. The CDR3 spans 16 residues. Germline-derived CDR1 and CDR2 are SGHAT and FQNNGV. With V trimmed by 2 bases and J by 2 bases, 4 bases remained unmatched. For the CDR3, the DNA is TGTGCCAGCAGCTTAAGCGGACTAGCGGACACAGATACGCAGTATTTT. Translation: CASSLSGLADTDTQYF.

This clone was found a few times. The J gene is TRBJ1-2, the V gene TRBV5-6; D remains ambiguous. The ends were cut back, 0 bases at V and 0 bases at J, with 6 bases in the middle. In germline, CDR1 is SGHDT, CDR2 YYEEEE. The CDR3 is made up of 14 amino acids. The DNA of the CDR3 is TGTGCCAGCAGCTTGGCCACAGCTAACTATGGCTACACCTTC. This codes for CASSLATANYGYTF.

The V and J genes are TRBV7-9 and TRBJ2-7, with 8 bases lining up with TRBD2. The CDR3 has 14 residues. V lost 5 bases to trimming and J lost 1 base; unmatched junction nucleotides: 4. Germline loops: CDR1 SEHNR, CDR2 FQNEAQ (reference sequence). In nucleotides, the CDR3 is TGTGCCAGCAGCGCTAGCGGGCGGTCCTACGAGCAGTACTTC. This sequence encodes CASSASGRSYEQYF.

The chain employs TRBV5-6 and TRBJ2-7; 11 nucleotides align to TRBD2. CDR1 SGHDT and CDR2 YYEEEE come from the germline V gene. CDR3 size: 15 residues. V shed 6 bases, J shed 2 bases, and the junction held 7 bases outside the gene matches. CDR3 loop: CASISGTSGPYEQYF. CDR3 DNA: TGTGCCAGCATCTCCGGGACTAGCGGTCCCTACGAGCAGTACTTC.

CDR3 sequence reads: CASSSPDRFYTEAFF. In nucleotides, the CDR3 is TGTGCCAGCAGTTCGCCGGACAGGTTTTACACTGAAGCTTTCTTT. V usage is TRBV28 and J usage is TRBJ1-1; 7 nucleotides agree with TRBD1. With 4 bases clipped from V and 3 bases from J, the junction kept 8 bases outside the gene matches. Germline values: CDR1 MDHEN, CDR2 SYDVKM. The CDR3 loop spans 15 amino acids.

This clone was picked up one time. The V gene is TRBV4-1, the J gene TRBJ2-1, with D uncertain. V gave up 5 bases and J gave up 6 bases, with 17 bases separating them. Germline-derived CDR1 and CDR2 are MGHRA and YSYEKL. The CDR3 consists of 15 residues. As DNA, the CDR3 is TGCGCCAGCAGCTCTCGCGGTCTGAGTGCCAATGAGCAGTTCTTC. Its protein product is CASSSRGLSANEQFF.

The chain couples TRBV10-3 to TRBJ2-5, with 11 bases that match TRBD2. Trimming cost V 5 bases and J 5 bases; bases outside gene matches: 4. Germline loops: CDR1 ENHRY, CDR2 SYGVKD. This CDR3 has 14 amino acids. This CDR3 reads CAISRASGGETQYF. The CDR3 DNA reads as TGTGCCATCAGTCGGGCTAGCGGGGGGGAGACCCAGTACTTC.

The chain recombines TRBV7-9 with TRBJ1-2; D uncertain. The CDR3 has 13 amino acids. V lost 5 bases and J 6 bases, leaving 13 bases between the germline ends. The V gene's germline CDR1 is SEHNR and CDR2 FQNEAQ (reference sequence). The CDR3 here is CASSRGDLNGYTF. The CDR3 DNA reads TGTGCCAGCAGCCGCGGGGATTTAAATGGCTACACCTTC.

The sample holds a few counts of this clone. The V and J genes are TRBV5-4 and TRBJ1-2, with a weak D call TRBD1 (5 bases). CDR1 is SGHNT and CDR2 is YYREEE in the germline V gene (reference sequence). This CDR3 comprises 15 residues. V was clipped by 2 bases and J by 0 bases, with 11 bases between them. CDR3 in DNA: TGTGCCAGCAGCTTAGGGGCGCACACTAACTATGGCTACACCTTC. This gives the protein CASSLGAHTNYGYTF.

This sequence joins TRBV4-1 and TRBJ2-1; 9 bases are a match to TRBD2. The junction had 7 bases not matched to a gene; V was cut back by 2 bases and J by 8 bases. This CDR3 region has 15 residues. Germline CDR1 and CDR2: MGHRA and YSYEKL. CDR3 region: CASSQFAGGSYEQFF. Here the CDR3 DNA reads TGCGCCAGCAGCCAATTCGCGGGGGGGTCATATGAGCAGTTCTTC.

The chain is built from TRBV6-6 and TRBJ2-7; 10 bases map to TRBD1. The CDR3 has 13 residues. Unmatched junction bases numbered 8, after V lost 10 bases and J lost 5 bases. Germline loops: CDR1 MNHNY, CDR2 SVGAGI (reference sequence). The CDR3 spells CATRGQGTHEQYF. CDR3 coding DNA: TGTGCCACCCGGGGACAGGGGACTCACGAGCAGTACTTC.

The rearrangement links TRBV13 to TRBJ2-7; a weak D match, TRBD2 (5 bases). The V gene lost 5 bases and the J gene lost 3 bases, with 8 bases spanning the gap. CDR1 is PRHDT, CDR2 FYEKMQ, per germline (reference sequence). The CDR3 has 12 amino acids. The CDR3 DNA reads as TGTGCCAGCAGCGCGAGCGGCTACGAGCAGTACTTC. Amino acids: CASSASGYEQYF.

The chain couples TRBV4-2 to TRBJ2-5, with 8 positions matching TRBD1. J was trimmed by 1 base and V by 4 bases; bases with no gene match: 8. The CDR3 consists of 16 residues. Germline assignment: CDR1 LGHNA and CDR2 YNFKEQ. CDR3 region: CASSPTGAWGQETQYF. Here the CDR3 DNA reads TGTGCCAGCAGCCCGACAGGGGCGTGGGGCCAAGAGACCCAGTACTTC.

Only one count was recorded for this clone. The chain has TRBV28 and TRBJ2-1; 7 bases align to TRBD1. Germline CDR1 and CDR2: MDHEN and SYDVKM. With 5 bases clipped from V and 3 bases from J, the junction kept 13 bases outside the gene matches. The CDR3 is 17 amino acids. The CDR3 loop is CASSPSQGWTFYNEQFF. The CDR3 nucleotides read TGTGCCAGCAGTCCCTCACAGGGGTGGACCTTCTACAATGAGCAGTTCTTC.

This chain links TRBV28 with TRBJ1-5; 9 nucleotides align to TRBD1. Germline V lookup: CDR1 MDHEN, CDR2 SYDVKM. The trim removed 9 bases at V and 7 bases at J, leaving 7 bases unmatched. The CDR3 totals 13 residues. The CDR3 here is CASRTGARQPQHF. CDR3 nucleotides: TGTGCCAGTAGGACAGGGGCCAGGCAGCCCCAGCATTTT.

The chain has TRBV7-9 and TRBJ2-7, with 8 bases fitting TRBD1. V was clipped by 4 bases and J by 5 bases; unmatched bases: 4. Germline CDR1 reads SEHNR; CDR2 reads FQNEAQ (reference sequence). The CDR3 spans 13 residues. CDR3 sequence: CASSSRTGNEQYF. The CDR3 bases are TGTGCCAGCAGCTCCCGGACAGGGAACGAGCAGTACTTC.

Here the CDR3 reads CAWSSGRLWGEQFF. The CDR3 DNA reads as TGTGCCTGGTCGAGCGGGAGGCTCTGGGGTGAGCAGTTCTTC. This chain connects TRBV30 to TRBJ2-1, with TRBD2 matching 9 bases. This CDR3 region has 14 residues. V lost 5 bases and J lost 9; bases outside the gene matches: 11. Germline V CDR1 and CDR2: GTSNPN, SVGIG (reference sequence).